Below, 5 T cell receptor beta chains from the same sample are listed, as sequenced in a study of human T cells and chemical hapten exposure. Time point in this sample: patch test 1, 2 weeks after DPC sensitization. Noted treatment: therapeutic diphenylcyclopropenone sensitization with weekly scalp DPC. TCRdb independently ran MiXCR on the RACE reads; one entry per CDR3 protein. The table shows tens of thousands of distinct CDR3 sequences, with 9.8% occurring only once. Sequencing used whole blood, obtained in connection with sensitization to the hapten diphenylcyclopropenone (DPC). The receptors come from a woman in her thirties or forties with alopecia areata. Some clones in this sample may be carry-over from other donors' samples.

This clonotype appeared a few times. CDR3 protein: CASRQTDSYEQYF. The CDR3 nucleotides read TGCGCCAGCAGGCAGACAGATTCTTACGAGCAGTACTTC. J is TRBJ2-7 and V is TRBV5-1; the D gene is possibly TRBD1 (5 bases). Germline V gene lookup returns CDR1 SGHRS and CDR2 YFSETQ. Trimming cost V 5 bases and J 4 bases, with 13 bases left between them. The CDR3 totals 13 residues.

In this sample, this clonotype turned up a few times. CDR3: CASSSRTGMDEQYF. DNA of the CDR3: TGTGCCAGCAGCTCACGGACAGGGATGGACGAGCAGTACTTC. V usage is TRBV9 and J usage is TRBJ2-7; TRBD1 aligns across 8 bases. The CDR3 contains 14 residues. V shed 4 bases, J shed 5 bases, and the junction held 8 bases outside the gene matches. CDR1 is SGDLS and CDR2 is YYNGEE in the germline V gene.

This clonotype has ten or more counts. The chain couples TRBV5-4 to TRBJ2-3, with D perhaps TRBD2 (6 bases). The V end was cut by 1 base, the J end by 8 bases, with 17 bases between. Germline CDR1 and CDR2: SGHNT and YYREEE (reference sequence). CDR3 length: 15 amino acids. The CDR3 nucleotides read TGTGCCAGCAGCTTGAGTGGGGGAGGTATCGGTACGCAGTATTTT. As protein: CASSLSGGGIGTQYF.

This clonotype was detected many times. The chain uses TRBV29-1 and TRBJ1-1; 7 nucleotides match TRBD1. Trimming took 5 bases from V and 3 from J; bases not matched to a gene: 9. From germline, CDR1 is SQVTM and CDR2 ANQGSEA. This CDR3 spans 14 amino acids. Written as DNA, the CDR3 is TGCAGCGTTCGGGACAGCCCTCTCCACACTGAAGCTTTCTTT. Its protein product is CSVRDSPLHTEAFF.

CDR3 in amino acids: CASSLERPPNEQFF. In nucleotides, the CDR3 is TGTGCCAGCAGCTTAGAACGGCCGCCCAATGAGCAGTTCTTC. The chain joins TRBV7-2 to TRBJ2-1; D unresolved. Germline CDR1 SGHTA, CDR2 FQGNSA. This CDR3 is 14 amino acids long. Between the trimmed V and J ends, which lost 1 base and 6 bases, there was a span of 10 bases.